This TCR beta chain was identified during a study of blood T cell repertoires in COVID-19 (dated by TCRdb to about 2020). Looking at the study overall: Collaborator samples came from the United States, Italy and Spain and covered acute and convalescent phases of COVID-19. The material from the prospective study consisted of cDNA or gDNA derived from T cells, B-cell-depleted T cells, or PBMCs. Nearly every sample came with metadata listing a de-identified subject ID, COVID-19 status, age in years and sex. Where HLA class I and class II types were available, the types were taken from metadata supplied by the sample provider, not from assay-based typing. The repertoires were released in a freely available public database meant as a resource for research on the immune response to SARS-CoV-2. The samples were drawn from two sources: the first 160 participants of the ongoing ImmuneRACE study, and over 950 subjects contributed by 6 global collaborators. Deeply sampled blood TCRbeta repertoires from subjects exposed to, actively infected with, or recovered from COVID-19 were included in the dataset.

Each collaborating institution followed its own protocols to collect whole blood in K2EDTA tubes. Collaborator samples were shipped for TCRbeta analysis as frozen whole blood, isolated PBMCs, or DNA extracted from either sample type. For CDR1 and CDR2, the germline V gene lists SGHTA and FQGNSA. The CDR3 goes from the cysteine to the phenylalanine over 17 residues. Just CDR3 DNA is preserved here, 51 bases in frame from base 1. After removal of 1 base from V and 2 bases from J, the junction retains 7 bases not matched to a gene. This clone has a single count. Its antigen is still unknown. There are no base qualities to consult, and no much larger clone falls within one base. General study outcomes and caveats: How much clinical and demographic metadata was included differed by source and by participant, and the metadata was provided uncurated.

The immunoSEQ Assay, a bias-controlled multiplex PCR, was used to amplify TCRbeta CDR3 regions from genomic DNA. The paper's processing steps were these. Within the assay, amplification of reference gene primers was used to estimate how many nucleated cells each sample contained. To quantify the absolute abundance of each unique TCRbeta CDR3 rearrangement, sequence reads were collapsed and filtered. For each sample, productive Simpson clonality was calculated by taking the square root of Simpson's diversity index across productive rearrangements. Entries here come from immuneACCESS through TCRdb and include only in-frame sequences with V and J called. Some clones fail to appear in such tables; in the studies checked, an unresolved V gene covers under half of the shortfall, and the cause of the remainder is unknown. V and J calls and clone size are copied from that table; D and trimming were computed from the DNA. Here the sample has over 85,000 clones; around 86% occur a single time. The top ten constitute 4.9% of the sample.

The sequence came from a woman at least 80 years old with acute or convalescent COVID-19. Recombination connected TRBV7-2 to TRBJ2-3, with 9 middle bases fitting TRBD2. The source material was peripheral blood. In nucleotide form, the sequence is TGTGCCAGCAGCTTAGTCAGGCTAGCGGGATTCACAGATACGCAGTATTTT. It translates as CASSLVRLAGFTDTQYF.